The 28 T cell receptor beta chains reported below all come from one sample, sequenced in a study of human CD8 memory T cell subsets. The authors defined TPEX cells as CCR7+ PD-1+ TIGIT+ early memory CD8+ T cells carrying exhausted-like traits. It was UMI-labeled 5' RACE by which the TCR beta libraries were made. TCRdb re-called the 5' RACE reads; every CDR3 protein appears as one record, without DNA. The listing records 6,000 to 7,500 distinct CDR3 sequences. The specimen sequenced was CD8+ T cells from PBMCs. The receptors shown here come from a human donor in good health.

This chain links TRBV30 with TRBJ1-1. The CDR3 sequence is 13 residues long. Looked up from germline, CDR1 is GTSNPN and CDR2 is SVGIG (reference sequence). The CDR3 loop is CAWEAVMNTEAFF.

CDR3 in amino acids: CASSYGQAPYNEQFF. The V gene is TRBV6-6, the J gene TRBJ2-1; as DNA is missing, the TRBD1 call by TCRdb cannot be tested. The CDR3 spans 15 residues. CDR1 is MNHNY and CDR2 is SVGAGI in the germline V gene (reference sequence).

This clonotype is labeled medium-sized (0.01 to 0.1%) based on frequency. The V call is TRBV29-1, the J call TRBJ1-1; checking the TCRdb D call of TRBD1 is not possible without DNA. CDR1 is SQVTM, CDR2 ANQGSEA, per germline. The CDR3 runs 11 residues. The CDR3 reads CSVEGFPGAFF.

This clonotype is identified as medium-sized (0.01 to 0.1%) from frequency. The genes are TRBV6-5 and TRBJ1-1; TCRdb calls TRBD1, which cannot be checked without DNA. CDR3 length: 11 amino acids. Germline lookup yields CDR1 MNHEY and CDR2 SVGAGI. The CDR3 spells CASSTGGEAFF.

This clonotype is medium-sized by frequency. The chain recombines TRBV6-5 with TRBJ2-7; TCRdb's D call, TRBD1, is unchecked because there is no DNA. The V gene's germline CDR1 is MNHEY and CDR2 SVGAGI. This CDR3 comprises 17 residues. The CDR3 is CASSYSLPGQGAYEQYF.

This clonotype is large by frequency. The chain is built from TRBV29-1 and TRBJ2-7. In germline, CDR1 is SQVTM, CDR2 ANQGSEA. The CDR3 covers 13 residues. Here the CDR3 reads CSVVRASTYEQYF.

The chain carries TRBV14 and TRBJ1-1; checking the TCRdb D call of TRBD1 is not possible without DNA. This CDR3 contains 15 residues. The germline CDR1 and CDR2 sequences are SGHDN and FVKESK. CDR3 amino acids: CASSQLGQGLVEAFF.

This chain uses TRBV19 with TRBJ1-1. CDR3 size: 12 residues. Germline lookup yields CDR1 LNHDA and CDR2 SQIVND (reference sequence). CDR3 region: CASWVPGAEAFF.

The chain couples TRBV7-9 to TRBJ2-1; TCRdb's assignment of TRBD2 cannot be checked, as there is no DNA. The CDR3 runs 16 residues. Per germline, CDR1 SEHNR and CDR2 FQNEAQ (reference sequence). CDR3: CASSLALAGVRNEQFF.

This chain links TRBV7-9 with TRBJ2-3; TCRdb's D call, TRBD1, is unchecked because there is no DNA. CDR1 and CDR2 from the germline V gene are SEHNR and FQNEAQ (reference sequence). The CDR3 has 13 residues. The CDR3 here is CASRVGGTDTQYF.

This clonotype is classed as medium-sized by frequency. The chain employs TRBV14 and TRBJ2-2; TCRdb indicates TRBD2, and absent DNA this call remains unverified. This CDR3 is 15 amino acids long. The germline V gene encodes CDR1 SGHDN and CDR2 FVKESK. The CDR3 reads CASSQLAGQAGELFF.

This clonotype is classed as medium-sized by frequency. The J gene is TRBJ2-1, the V gene TRBV12-3 or TRBV12-4; there is no DNA to check the TCRdb D call of TRBD2. The CDR3 runs 13 residues. This CDR3 is CASSQPPPDEQFF.

V usage is TRBV11-2 and J usage is TRBJ1-2; as DNA is missing, the TRBD1 call by TCRdb cannot be tested. Germline V CDR1 and CDR2: SGHAT, FQNNGV. The CDR3 has 13 amino acids. This chain's CDR3 is CASSLTGWRGYTF.

The V gene is TRBV5-4, the J gene TRBJ2-3; TCRdb selects TRBD2, and the lack of DNA leaves this call unchecked. Germline V gives CDR1 SGHNT, CDR2 YYREEE (reference sequence). The CDR3 runs to 14 residues. CDR3 region: CASSLGGSPDTQYF.

The CDR3 protein is CASSLGEAPYEQYF. This chain uses TRBV27 with TRBJ2-7; lacking DNA, the TRBD2 call made by TCRdb goes unchecked. Germline V CDR1 and CDR2: MNHEY, SMNVEV (reference sequence). The CDR3 length is 14 residues.

The rearrangement links TRBV30 to TRBJ2-2; TCRdb calls TRBD2, which cannot be checked without DNA. The CDR3 is 15 amino acids. Per the germline V gene, CDR1 is GTSNPN and CDR2 is SVGIG (reference sequence). CDR3 sequence reads: CAWSRTSGYTGELFF. Drawing the rest from reference TRBV30 and TRBJ2-2, the complete variable domain is SQTIHQWPATLVQPVGSPLSLECTVEGTSNPNLYWYRQAAGRGLQLLFYSVGIGQISSEVPQNLSASRPQDRQFILSSKKLLLSDSGFYLCAWSRTSGYTGELFFGEGSRLTVL.

The CDR3 region is CASSPISSGSGETQYF. The J gene is TRBJ2-5, the V gene TRBV5-1; TCRdb designates TRBD2, a call that cannot be tested without DNA. In germline, CDR1 is SGHRS, CDR2 YFSETQ. There are 16 residues in the CDR3.

This chain's CDR3 is CASSFRGLRQPQHF. The chain couples TRBV28 to TRBJ1-5; lacking DNA, the TRBD1 call made by TCRdb goes unchecked. This CDR3 spans 14 amino acids. CDR1 MDHEN and CDR2 SYDVKM come from the germline V gene.

The V call is TRBV12-3 or TRBV12-4, the J call TRBJ2-5; the TCRdb call, TRBD2, lacks DNA for checking. There are 14 residues in the CDR3. CDR3 loop: CASQRADRLETQYF.

The chain joins TRBV28 to TRBJ2-3; TCRdb gives TRBD2 as the D gene, but with no DNA this cannot be confirmed. CDR1 is MDHEN, CDR2 SYDVKM, per germline. The CDR3 has 16 amino acids. The CDR3 protein is CASSFGPSGNTDTQYF. Filled out from reference TRBV28 and TRBJ2-3, the complete variable domain reads DVKVTQSSRYLVKRTGEKVFLECVQDMDHENMFWYRQDPGLGLRLIYFSYDVKMKEKGDIPEGYSVSREKKERFSLILESASTNQTSMYLCASSFGPSGNTDTQYFGPGTRLTVL.

The genes are TRBV30 and TRBJ2-3. The length of the CDR3 is 14 residues. The germline gives CDR1 GTSNPN, CDR2 SVGIG (reference sequence). This chain's CDR3 is CAWSVLGRQDTQYF.

This chain connects TRBV7-9 to TRBJ2-5. This CDR3 contains 14 residues. Germline CDR1 reads SEHNR; CDR2 reads FQNEAQ (reference sequence). CDR3: CASSLAINQETQYF.

This clonotype ranks as large in terms of frequency. The chain carries TRBV19 and TRBJ1-2. Germline V gene lookup returns CDR1 LNHDA and CDR2 SQIVND (reference sequence). The CDR3 has 12 amino acids. CDR3: CASSIGWDGYTF.

The J gene is TRBJ2-7, the V gene TRBV5-4; TCRdb's D call, TRBD2, is unchecked because there is no DNA. In germline, CDR1 is SGHNT, CDR2 YYREEE (reference sequence). The CDR3 length is 15 residues. CDR3: CASSSAGTSSYEQYF.

This clonotype is deemed medium-sized (0.01 to 0.1%) by its frequency. The chain joins TRBV24-1 to TRBJ2-2; with no DNA, the TCRdb D assignment of TRBD1 cannot be verified. The CDR3 loop spans 15 amino acids. Germline loops: CDR1 KGHDR, CDR2 SFDVKD. The CDR3 region is CATEEGDSLTGELFF.

This clonotype is labeled medium-sized based on frequency. V gene TRBV7-6 combines with J gene TRBJ1-1. CDR3 length: 17 residues. Germline CDR1 is SGHVS and CDR2 is FNYEAQ. The CDR3 loop reads CASSPLIGEGWNTEAFF.

According to its frequency, this clonotype is medium-sized (0.01 to 0.1%). The chain carries TRBV29-1 and TRBJ2-7. The V gene's germline CDR1 is SQVTM and CDR2 ANQGSEA. The CDR3 totals 13 residues. This CDR3 reads CSVEDGHSYEQYF.

The gene calls are TRBV5-1 and TRBJ2-5; as DNA is missing, the TRBD1 call by TCRdb cannot be tested. CDR1 is SGHRS, CDR2 YFSETQ, per germline. The CDR3 has 14 amino acids. The CDR3 spells CASSPGTRTETQYF.